This TCR beta chain was obtained from a study of cytomegalovirus exposure and HLA in healthy donors. Germline-derived CDR1 and CDR2 are GTSNPN and SVGIG (reference sequence). V gave up 3 bases and J gave up 2 bases, with 8 bases separating them. This CDR3 is 13 amino acids long. PCR was performed using 60 Vbeta and 13 Jbeta primers. Repertoires were generated with immunoSEQ multiplex PCR, while TCRdb's copy carries only in-frame clones and drops some. The data show some 120,000 clones, about 74% seen once. The source material was PBMCs. This TCR was recovered from a woman aged 50 to 60 in good health and CMV-seropositive. This chain links TRBV30 with TRBJ1-3; D not certain. In DNA, the CDR3 is TGTGCCTGGAGCCCGAGTCCTGGAAACACCATATATTTT. Translation: CAWSPSPGNTIYF.